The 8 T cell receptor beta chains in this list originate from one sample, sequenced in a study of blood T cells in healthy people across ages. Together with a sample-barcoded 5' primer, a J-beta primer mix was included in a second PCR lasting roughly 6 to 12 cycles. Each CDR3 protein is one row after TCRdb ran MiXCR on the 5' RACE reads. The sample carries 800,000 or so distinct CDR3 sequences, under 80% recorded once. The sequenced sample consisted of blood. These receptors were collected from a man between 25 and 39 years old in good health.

The CDR3 nucleotides are TGTGCCAGCAGGGCGCCGAACACTGAAGCTTTCTTT. This sequence encodes CASRAPNTEAFF. The V call is TRBV6-5, the J call TRBJ1-1; D ambiguous. CDR1 and CDR2 (germline): MNHEY, SVGAGI. This CDR3 contains 12 residues. Trimming removed 6 bases at V and 1 base at J, with 6 bases between.

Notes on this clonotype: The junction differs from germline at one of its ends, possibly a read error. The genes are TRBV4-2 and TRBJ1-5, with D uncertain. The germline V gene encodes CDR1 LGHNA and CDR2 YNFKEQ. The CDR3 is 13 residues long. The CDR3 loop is CTSSQGRNQPQHF. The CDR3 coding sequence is TGTACCAGCAGCCAAGGACGAAATCAGCCCCAGCATTTT.

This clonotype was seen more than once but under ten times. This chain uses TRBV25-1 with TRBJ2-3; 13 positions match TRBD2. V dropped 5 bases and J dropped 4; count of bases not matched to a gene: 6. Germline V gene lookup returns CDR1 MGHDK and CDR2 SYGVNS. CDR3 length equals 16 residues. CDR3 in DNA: TGTGCCAGCAGTCCTACACTAGCGGGGGGGCCAGATACGCAGTATTTT. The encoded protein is CASSPTLAGGPDTQYF.

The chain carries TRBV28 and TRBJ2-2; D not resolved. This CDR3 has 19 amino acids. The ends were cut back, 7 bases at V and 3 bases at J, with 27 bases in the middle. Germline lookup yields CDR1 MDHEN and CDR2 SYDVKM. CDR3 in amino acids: CASKVFSSTGRQDTGELFF. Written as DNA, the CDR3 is TGTGCCAGCAAAGTTTTCTCCTCCACCGGCAGGCAAGACACCGGGGAGCTGTTTTTT.

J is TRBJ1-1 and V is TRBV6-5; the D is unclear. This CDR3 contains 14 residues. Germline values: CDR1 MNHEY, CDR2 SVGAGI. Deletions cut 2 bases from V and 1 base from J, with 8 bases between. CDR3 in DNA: TGTGCCAGCAGTTACAGGGTTTGGAACACTGAAGCTTTCTTT. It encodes CASSYRVWNTEAFF.

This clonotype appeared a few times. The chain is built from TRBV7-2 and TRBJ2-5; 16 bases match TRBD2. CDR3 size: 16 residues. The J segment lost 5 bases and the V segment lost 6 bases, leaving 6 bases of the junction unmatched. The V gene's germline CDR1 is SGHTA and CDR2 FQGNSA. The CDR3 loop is CASSLGLAGGRETQYF. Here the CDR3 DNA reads TGTGCCAGCAGTTTGGGACTAGCGGGGGGGAGGGAGACCCAGTACTTC.

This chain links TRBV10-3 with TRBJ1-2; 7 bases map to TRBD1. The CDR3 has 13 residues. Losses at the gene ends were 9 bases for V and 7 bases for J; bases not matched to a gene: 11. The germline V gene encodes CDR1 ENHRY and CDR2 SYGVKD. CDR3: CAILLRDRSGYTF. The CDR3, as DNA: TGTGCCATTCTCCTTCGGGACAGAAGTGGCTACACCTTC.

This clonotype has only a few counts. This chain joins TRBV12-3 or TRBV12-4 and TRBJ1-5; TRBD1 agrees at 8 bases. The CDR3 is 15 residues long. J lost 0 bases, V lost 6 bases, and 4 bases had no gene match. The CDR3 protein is CASRLGTGSNQPQHF. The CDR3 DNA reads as TGTGCCAGCAGACTCGGGACAGGTAGCAATCAGCCCCAGCATTTT.